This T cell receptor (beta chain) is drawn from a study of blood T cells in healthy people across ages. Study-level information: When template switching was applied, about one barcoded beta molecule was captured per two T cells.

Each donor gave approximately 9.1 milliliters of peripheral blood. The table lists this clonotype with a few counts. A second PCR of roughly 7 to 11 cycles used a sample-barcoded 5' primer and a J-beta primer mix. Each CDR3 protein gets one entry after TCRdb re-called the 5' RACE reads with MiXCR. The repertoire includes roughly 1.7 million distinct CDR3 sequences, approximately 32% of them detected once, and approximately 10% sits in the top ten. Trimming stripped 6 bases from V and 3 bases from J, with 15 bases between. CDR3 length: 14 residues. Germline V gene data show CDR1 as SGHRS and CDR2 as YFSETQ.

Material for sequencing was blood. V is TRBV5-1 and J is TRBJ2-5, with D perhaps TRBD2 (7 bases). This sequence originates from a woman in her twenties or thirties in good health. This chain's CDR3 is CASTLVGGEETQYF. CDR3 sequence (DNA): TGCGCCAGCACCCTCGTAGGGGGGGAAGAGACCCAGTACTTC.